These T cell receptor beta chains were read from a single sample in a study of OX40 agonist ivuxolimab in advanced cancers. Profiled with immunoSEQ multiplex PCR; TCRdb holds only in-frame clones, not every one. The sample holds about 59,000 clones, 87% seen once. This sample comprised CD4+ or CD8+ T cells sorted from blood, obtained in a trial of the OX40 agonist ivuxolimab. Source of these receptors: an adult with an advanced solid tumor such as melanoma, head and neck, liver or kidney cancer. Each CDR3 is given with its conserved first and last residue. The D gene is left open where the match is weak. Only some rows state a clone size, as once, few, many or a class for expanded clones.

j_gene,abundance,len,d_gene,v_gene,CDR3aa,CDR3nt
TRBJ1-5,NA,14,NA,TRBV2,CASSGQGGNQPQHF,TGTGCCAGCAGTGGGCAGGGAGGCAATCAGCCCCAACATTTT
TRBJ1-6,NA,14,NA,TRBV9,CASSVVVQGSPLHF,TGTGCCAGCAGCGTAGTAGTACAGGGTTCACCCCTCCACTTT
TRBJ2-7,NA,13,NA,TRBV29-1,CSVAGGNVYEQYF,TGCAGCGTTGCCGGCGGGAACGTCTACGAGCAGTACTTC
TRBJ2-7,few,15,TRBD2,TRBV4-1,CASSQVTGLASEQYF,TGCGCCAGCAGCCAGGTTACGGGACTAGCGAGCGAGCAGTACTTC
TRBJ1-1,once,16,NA,TRBV21-1,CASSKRGTSRDTEAFF,TGTGCCAGCAGCAAAAGGGGTACGTCTAGGGACACTGAAGCTTTCTTT
TRBJ2-2,NA,12,NA,TRBV11-2,CASSIYGGELFF,TGTGCCAGCAGTATATACGGCGGGGAGCTGTTTTTT
TRBJ1-2,NA,15,TRBD1,TRBV6-6,CASSTPQGSNYGYTF,TGTGCCAGCAGTACGCCACAGGGGTCTAACTATGGCTACACCTTC
TRBJ2-1,NA,10,NA,TRBV29-1,CSVGDNEQFF,TGCAGCGTCGGCGACAATGAGCAGTTCTTC
TRBJ1-4,NA,17,NA,TRBV27,CASSRGGGGLSNEKLFF,TGTGCCAGCAGCCGCGGGGGAGGGGGGCTATCTAATGAAAAACTGTTTTTT
TRBJ2-7,few,14,NA,TRBV6-1,CASVLGDLNYEQYF,TGTGCCAGCGTCCTAGGGGACTTAAACTACGAGCAGTACTTC
TRBJ1-3,once,16,NA,TRBV4-3,CASSQDPGGMGNTIYF,TGCGCCAGCAGCCAAGACCCCGGCGGGATGGGAAACACCATATATTTT
TRBJ1-1,NA,18,NA,TRBV21-1,CASSKAGTGGSWNTEAFF,TGTGCCAGCAGCAAAGCAGGGACAGGGGGGTCTTGGAACACTGAAGCTTTCTTT
TRBJ2-3,NA,14,NA,TRBV29-1,CSATGGGGTDTQYF,TGCAGCGCGACCGGAGGTGGGGGCACAGATACGCAGTATTTT
TRBJ2-1,NA,12,NA,TRBV7-2,CASSLPPNEQFF,TGTGCCAGCAGCTTACCCCCGAATGAGCAGTTCTTC
TRBJ2-7,NA,15,TRBD2,TRBV10-1,CASSEIASGRIEQYF,TGCGCCAGCAGTGAAATAGCTAGCGGGAGGATCGAGCAGTACTTC
TRBJ1-2,NA,14,NA,TRBV6-6,CASSYIGGSQGYTF,TGTGCCAGCAGTTACATCGGCGGCTCTCAGGGCTACACCTTC
TRBJ1-4,NA,14,TRBD1,TRBV2,CASSEGRGSEKLFF,TGTGCCAGCAGCGAGGGCAGGGGGTCTGAAAAACTGTTTTTT
TRBJ2-7,NA,14,NA,TRBV7-6,CASSLDPGRYEQYF,TGTGCCAGCAGCTTAGATCCGGGGCGGTACGAGCAGTACTTC
TRBJ2-7,NA,13,TRBD1,TRBV18,CASSRQGPYEQYF,TGTGCCAGCTCACGACAGGGCCCGTACGAGCAGTACTTC
TRBJ2-2,NA,15,TRBD1,TRBV28,CASSLPTGGVWELFF,TGTGCCAGCAGTTTACCCACAGGGGGAGTGTGGGAGCTGTTTTTT
TRBJ2-1,NA,13,NA,TRBV9,CASSVGGTSEQFF,TGTGCCAGCAGCGTAGGAGGGACCAGTGAGCAGTTCTTC
TRBJ1-2,NA,13,NA,TRBV9,CASSVVEEFGYTF,TGTGCCAGCAGCGTAGTGGAGGAATTTGGCTACACCTTC
TRBJ2-5,NA,15,TRBD2,TRBV5-1,CASSPGTSGSETQYF,TGCGCCAGCAGCCCAGGGACTAGCGGGAGTGAGACCCAGTACTTC
TRBJ2-2,NA,15,NA,TRBV5-1,CASSFGGRFTGELFF,TGCGCCAGCAGCTTTGGGGGGCGGTTCACCGGGGAGCTGTTTTTT
TRBJ1-4,once,14,TRBD1,TRBV7-2,CASSLDRGVEKLFF,TGTGCCAGCAGCTTAGACAGGGGGGTGGAAAAACTGTTTTTT
TRBJ1-1,few,13,TRBD1,TRBV27,CASSRTGKVEAFF,TGTGCCAGCAGCCGGACAGGGAAGGTTGAAGCTTTCTTT
TRBJ2-3,NA,15,NA,TRBV19,CASSLKSQPTDTQYF,TGTGCCAGTAGTCTTAAGTCCCAGCCCACAGATACGCAGTATTTT
TRBJ2-1,NA,14,NA,TRBV9,CASSVVSGVNEQFF,TGTGCCAGCAGCGTAGTTTCAGGGGTCAATGAGCAGTTCTTC
TRBJ1-1,NA,15,TRBD1,TRBV19,CASKPTGWMNTEAFF,TGTGCCAGTAAACCGACAGGGTGGATGAACACTGAAGCTTTCTTT
TRBJ2-1,NA,16,TRBD1,TRBV14,CASSRLGGADYNEQFF,TGTGCCAGCAGCCGATTAGGGGGCGCCGACTACAATGAGCAGTTCTTC
TRBJ2-7,NA,13,NA,TRBV7-9,CASSLAPSSLGYF,TGTGCCAGCAGCTTAGCGCCAAGTAGCTTGGGGTACTTC
TRBJ2-1,NA,13,NA,TRBV2,CASRKDRYNEQFF,TGTGCCAGCAGGAAAGACAGGTACAATGAGCAGTTCTTC
TRBJ1-5,NA,14,NA,TRBV7-6,CASSLFGGNQPQHF,TGTGCCAGCAGCTTATTCGGCGGCAATCAGCCCCAGCATTTT